What follows are 20 T cell receptor beta chains derived from one specimen sequenced in a study of cytomegalovirus exposure and HLA in healthy donors. With 60 Vbeta and 13 Jbeta primers, the PCR was carried out. The assay was immunoSEQ multiplex PCR, and TCRdb's table has in-frame clones only and misses some. The sample lists roughly 140,000 clones, around 77% occurring once. Sequenced sample: PBMCs. These receptor sequences come from a man aged 30 to 39 in good health and CMV-seronegative.

This chain uses TRBV9 with TRBJ1-1; 9 bases agree with TRBD1. Germline CDR1 and CDR2: SGDLS and YYNGEE. CDR3 length: 15 residues. V trimming: 1 base; J trimming: 8 bases; junction bases outside the gene matches: 9. The CDR3 sequence is CASSVLSTGGGEAFF. CDR3 in DNA: TGTGCCAGCAGCGTATTGAGTACAGGGGGCGGAGAAGCTTTCTTT.

This clone showed up just once. The J gene is TRBJ2-1, the V gene TRBV4-1, with a possible D match to TRBD1 (6 bases). V lost 4 bases to trimming and J lost 1 base, with 11 bases between them. From germline, CDR1 is MGHRA and CDR2 YSYEKL. The CDR3 covers 15 residues. The chain's CDR3 is CASSPITGSYNEQFF. The CDR3 DNA reads TGCGCCAGCAGCCCCATTACAGGGTCCTACAATGAGCAGTTCTTC.

This rearrangement joins TRBV2 to TRBJ2-7; TRBD1 might be the D (6 bases). The V gene lost 4 bases and the J gene lost 0 bases, with 13 bases spanning the gap. CDR3 length: 15 amino acids. Looked up from germline, CDR1 is SNHLY and CDR2 is FYNNEI. CDR3 region: CASSGQAPPSYEQYF. CDR3 bases: TGTGCCAGCAGTGGACAGGCCCCCCCCTCCTACGAGCAGTACTTC.

V and J are TRBV10-2 and TRBJ1-4, with D possibly matching TRBD1 (6 bases). Between the trimmed V and J ends, which lost 7 bases and 15 bases, there was a span of 21 bases. Germline CDR1 and CDR2: WSHSY and SAAADI. The CDR3 contains 13 residues. The CDR3 sequence: CASTDSGLGRVFF. CDR3 bases: TGCGCCAGCACGGACAGTGGCTTAGGGAGGGTGTTTTTT.

This rearrangement joins TRBV6-1 to TRBJ2-3; TRBD2 matches at 13 bases. Germline values: CDR1 MNHNS, CDR2 SASEGT. The CDR3 has 17 amino acids. V trimming: 0 bases; J trimming: 6 bases; junction bases outside the gene matches: 6. CDR3 nucleotides: TGTGCCAGCAGTGAAGCATTTGGACTAGCGGGGGCCGATACGCAGTATTTT. Translation gives CASSEAFGLAGADTQYF.

This chain uses TRBV5-1 with TRBJ2-7; 9 nucleotides agree with TRBD1. Germline values: CDR1 SGHRS, CDR2 YFSETQ. The ends lost 0 bases at V and 5 bases at J; junction bases unmatched: 6. The CDR3 spans 15 residues. The CDR3 sequence is CASSLEGQGWNEQYF. The CDR3 bases are TGCGCCAGCAGCTTGGAGGGACAGGGTTGGAACGAGCAGTACTTC.

This clone was picked up a small number of times. Other nucleotide sequences in the sample specify the same CDR3. The J gene is TRBJ2-3, the V gene TRBV5-1; 9 bases align to TRBD1. The germline CDR1 and CDR2 sequences are SGHRS and YFSETQ. J lost 3 bases, V lost 4 bases, and 3 bases had no gene match. The CDR3 is 14 residues long. CDR3 residues: CASSPGTGTDTQYF. DNA for the CDR3: TGCGCCAGCAGCCCTGGGACAGGGACAGATACGCAGTATTTT.

The chain uses TRBV5-6 and TRBJ2-5, with a weak D call TRBD1 (7 bases). This CDR3 comprises 14 residues. The V gene's germline CDR1 is SGHDT and CDR2 YYEEEE. The V end lost 2 bases, the J end lost 3 bases, and 11 bases lay between the germline ends. The CDR3 sequence: CASSFGGTEETQYF. CDR3 in DNA: TGTGCCAGCAGCTTTGGGGGGACAGAAGAGACCCAGTACTTC. The variable domain in full, completed from reference TRBV5-6 and TRBJ2-5, reads DAGVTQSPTHLIKTRGQQVTLRCSPKSGHDTVSWYQQALGQGPQFIFQYYEEEERQRGNFPDRFSGHQFPNYSSELNVNALLLGDSALYLCASSFGGTEETQYFGPGTRLLVL.

The CDR3 region is CASSSPQGPGELFF. The CDR3 region has the DNA TGTGCCAGCAGCTCACCACAGGGACCCGGGGAGCTGTTTTTT. The genes are TRBV7-3 and TRBJ2-2, with D possibly matching TRBD1 (6 bases). CDR3 length: 14 residues. V dropped 4 bases and J dropped 6 bases, with 12 bases sitting between them. Germline V lookup: CDR1 SGHTA, CDR2 FQGTGA.

The rearrangement uses TRBV5-1 and TRBJ2-2, with D possibly being TRBD1 (5 bases). The CDR3 has 16 amino acids. From germline, CDR1 is SGHRS and CDR2 YFSETQ. V lost 0 bases and J 0 bases, leaving 9 bases between the germline ends. The CDR3 spells CASSLGQSSNTGELFF. The CDR3 coding sequence is TGCGCCAGCAGCTTGGGACAGTCCTCGAACACCGGGGAGCTGTTTTTT.

V and J are TRBV5-1 and TRBJ2-7, with TRBD2 as a possible D gene (6 bases). The V and J ends lost 0 bases and 1 base respectively, with 8 bases between them. Germline V gives CDR1 SGHRS, CDR2 YFSETQ. The CDR3 has 14 amino acids. This CDR3 reads CASSLVGGSYEQYF. The DNA of the CDR3 is TGCGCCAGCAGCTTGGTCGGGGGTTCCTACGAGCAGTACTTC. Complete variable domain (other parts from reference TRBV5-1 and TRBJ2-7): KAGVTQTPRYLIKTRGQQVTLSCSPISGHRSVSWYQQTPGQGLQFLFEYFSETQRNKGNFPGRFSGRQFSNSRSEMNVSTLELGDSALYLCASSLVGGSYEQYFGPGTRLTVT.

The chain recombines TRBV28 with TRBJ2-7; 8 bases match TRBD2. The germline CDR1 and CDR2 sequences are MDHEN and SYDVKM. This CDR3 is built from 14 residues. The ends lost 3 bases at V and 1 base at J; junction bases unmatched: 2. CDR3 bases: TGTGCCAGCAGTTTGAGCGGGGGATCCTACGAGCAGTACTTC. Its translation: CASSLSGGSYEQYF.

The chain carries TRBV5-1 and TRBJ2-7; D unclear. The V gene's germline CDR1 is SGHRS and CDR2 YFSETQ. Between the trimmed V and J ends, which lost 0 bases and 8 bases, there was a span of 6 bases. This CDR3 is 11 amino acids long. The CDR3 region is CASSLEQKQYF. The DNA for the CDR3 is TGCGCCAGCAGCTTGGAACAGAAGCAGTACTTC.

This clone was detected a few times. The junction and the germline gene differ at one end; a read error may be behind it. This chain uses TRBV19 with TRBJ1-1, with D possibly being TRBD1 (5 bases). This CDR3 contains 14 residues. CDR1 is LNHDA and CDR2 is SQIVND in the germline V gene (reference sequence). The CDR3 coding sequence is TGTGCCAGTAGTCTGGGACTCCAGAACCCTGAAGCTTTCTTT. This codes for CASSLGLQNPEAFF.

J is TRBJ2-1 and V is TRBV14; 7 bases agree with TRBD2. V lost 1 base, J lost 2 bases, and 11 bases stayed unmatched. The CDR3 spans 18 residues. Germline values: CDR1 SGHDN, CDR2 FVKESK. The CDR3 loop is CASSQVIGRKTTYNEQFF. The DNA of the CDR3 is TGTGCCAGCAGCCAAGTGATCGGGAGGAAGACCACCTACAATGAGCAGTTCTTC.

V and J are TRBV18 and TRBJ1-5; 11 bases fit TRBD1. With 4 bases clipped from V and 3 bases from J, the junction kept 11 bases outside the gene matches. Germline V gene data show CDR1 as KGHSH and CDR2 as LQKENI. The CDR3 contains 18 residues. The CDR3 nucleotides are TGTGCCAGCTCACGGACTGGGACAGGGGGACCAGTCAATCAGCCCCAGCATTTT. It translates to CASSRTGTGGPVNQPQHF.

CDR3 protein: CASSPGITGSYGYTF. CDR3 nucleotide sequence: TGTGCCAGCTCACCAGGGATTACAGGGAGCTATGGCTACACCTTC. This rearrangement joins TRBV18 to TRBJ1-2; D possibly corresponds to TRBD1 (6 bases). Germline assignment: CDR1 KGHSH and CDR2 LQKENI. The CDR3 runs 15 residues. V lost 2 bases to trimming and J lost 4 bases, with 14 bases between them.

Worth noting for this clone: Other DNA sequences within the sample encode an identical CDR3. The rearrangement joins TRBV7-6 to TRBJ1-4, with TRBD1 identical over 10 bases. Germline CDR1 is SGHVS and CDR2 is FNYEAQ. Trimming cost V 4 bases and J 8 bases; bases outside gene matches: 7. This CDR3 contains 15 residues. The chain's CDR3 is CASSSRQGANEKLFF. As DNA, the CDR3 is TGTGCCAGCAGCTCCAGACAGGGGGCGAACGAAAAACTGTTTTTT.

The chain carries TRBV6-1 and TRBJ2-7; 9 bases match TRBD1. V lost 4 bases to trimming and J lost 1 base; unmatched junction nucleotides: 5. Germline V CDR1 and CDR2: MNHNS, SASEGT. The CDR3 totals 15 residues. CDR3 region: CASSVGTGISYEQYF. The CDR3 DNA sequence: TGTGCCAGCAGTGTGGGGACAGGGATTTCCTACGAGCAGTACTTC.

The chain couples TRBV5-1 to TRBJ1-3; TRBD1 matches 7 bases. CDR1 is SGHRS and CDR2 is YFSETQ in the germline V gene. CDR3 size: 14 residues. Trimming cost V 5 bases and J 4 bases; bases outside gene matches: 6. The CDR3 bases are TGCGCCAGCAGTTCACAGGGGTCGGGAAACACCATATATTTT. The encoded protein is CASSSQGSGNTIYF.